This T cell receptor (beta chain) was retrieved from a study of cytomegalovirus exposure and HLA in healthy donors. Whole-study results and caveats: Indistinguishability led to the exclusion of some V segments, TRBV6-2 and TRBV6-3 included.

The PCR contained 60 Vbeta and 13 Jbeta primers. Only in-frame clones appear in the TCRdb table, and some are missing; sequencing was by immunoSEQ multiplex PCR. The table lists approximately 89,000 clones, 62% of them singletons. This CDR3 is 14 amino acids long. The V end lost 3 bases, the J end lost 0 bases, and 9 bases lay between the germline ends. Germline V gene sequence: CDR1 SGHTA, CDR2 FQGTGA. This clone occurred a few times. The antigen is unknown. The origin of this receptor is a woman aged 25 to 39 in good health and CMV-seropositive. Sequenced input: PBMCs. This sequence joins TRBV7-3 and TRBJ2-7; tentative D call: TRBD2 (7 bases). CDR3 in DNA: TGTGCCAGCAGCTTGGGGGGGGCCTCCTACGAGCAGTACTTC. Amino acids: CASSLGGASYEQYF.